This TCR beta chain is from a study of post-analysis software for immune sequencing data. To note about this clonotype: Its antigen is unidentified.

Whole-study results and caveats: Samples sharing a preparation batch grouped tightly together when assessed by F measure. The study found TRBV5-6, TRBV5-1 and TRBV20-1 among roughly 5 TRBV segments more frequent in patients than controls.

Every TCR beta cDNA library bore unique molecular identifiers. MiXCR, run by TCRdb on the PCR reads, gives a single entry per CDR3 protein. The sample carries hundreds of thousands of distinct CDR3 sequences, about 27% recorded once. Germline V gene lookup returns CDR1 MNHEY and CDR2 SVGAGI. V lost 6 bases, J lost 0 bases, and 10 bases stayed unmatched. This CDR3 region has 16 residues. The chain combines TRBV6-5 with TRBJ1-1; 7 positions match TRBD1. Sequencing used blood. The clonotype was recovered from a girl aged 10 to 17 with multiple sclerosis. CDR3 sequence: CASSVRQGIMNTEAFF. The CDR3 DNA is TGTGCCAGCAGCGTAAGACAGGGTATCATGAACACTGAAGCTTTCTTT.